The T cell receptor (beta chain) under discussion was sequenced for a study of cytomegalovirus exposure and HLA in healthy donors. This PCR relied on a set of 60 Vbeta primers and 13 Jbeta primers. The protocol was immunoSEQ multiplex PCR, while the TCRdb copy is restricted to in-frame clones and leaves out a portion. The sample carries under 150,000 clones, more than 70% recorded once. This clone was picked up a small number of times. The CDR3 contains 14 residues. The ends were cut back, 2 bases at V and 3 bases at J, with 11 bases in the middle. Germline-derived CDR1 and CDR2 are SGHRS and YFSETQ. This rearrangement joins TRBV5-1 to TRBJ2-5; D is unresolved. The source is a woman aged 60-75 years in good health and CMV-seronegative. Source material: PBMCs. The CDR3 DNA reads as TGCGCCAGCAGCTTAGACGGAACAGAAGAGACCCAGTACTTC. This sequence encodes CASSLDGTEETQYF.